One and the same sample provided the 25 T cell receptor beta chains below, sequenced in a study of CD8+ T cells in alopecia areata. It was cDNA, reverse transcribed from extracted RNA, that served as the sequencing template. Libraries were prepared by immunoSEQ multiplex PCR; TCRdb keeps only in-frame clonotypes and omits some of them. The sample lists around 300,000 clones, 60% occurring once. Treatment specified: oral pan-JAK inhibitor, 5-10 mg twice daily. The input for sequencing was CD4+ T cells sorted from blood, taken between weeks 51 and 52, from a patient treated with tofacitinib. The receptors were gathered from a human donor with alopecia areata.

The CDR3 region has the DNA TGTGCCAGCTCACCACAACAGGGCAACTACGAGCAGTACTTC. Translating it yields CASSPQQGNYEQYF. The chain couples TRBV18 to TRBJ2-7; TRBD1 might be the D (6 bases). CDR1 is KGHSH, CDR2 LQKENI, per germline. This CDR3 has 14 amino acids. Trimming took 1 base from V and 3 from J, leaving 10 bases between them.

The chain employs TRBV15 and TRBJ2-3; D is possibly TRBD2 (5 bases). Looked up from germline, CDR1 is LNHNV and CDR2 is YYDKDF (reference sequence). This CDR3 is 13 amino acids long. The V gene lost 1 base and the J gene lost 8 bases, with 10 bases spanning the gap. CDR3 nucleotide sequence: TGTGCCACCAGCAGAGGCACTAGGGCTACGCAGTATTTT. It specifies CATSRGTRATQYF.

This clone came up a few times. V gene TRBV6-5 combines with J gene TRBJ2-7; D is ambiguous. Germline values: CDR1 MNHEY, CDR2 SVGAGI. The CDR3 covers 14 residues. The ends were cut back, 2 bases at V and 4 bases at J, with 12 bases in the middle. The CDR3 DNA sequence: TGTGCCAGCAGTTACAAGGGCTCTTTATACGAGCAGTACTTC. Translation: CASSYKGSLYEQYF.

This clone was seen only a few times. This chain links TRBV7-9 with TRBJ1-1; 8 bases agree with TRBD1. The CDR3 consists of 15 residues. Trimming removed 5 bases from V and 3 bases from J; junction bases left unmatched: 8. Germline loops: CDR1 SEHNR, CDR2 FQNEAQ (reference sequence). This CDR3 reads CASSPRTGFDTEAFF. In DNA form, the CDR3 reads TGTGCCAGCAGCCCTCGGACAGGGTTCGACACTGAAGCTTTCTTT.

The CDR3 region is CATSRGTGGIGETQYF. CDR3 nucleotide sequence: TGTGCCACCAGCAGAGGAACAGGGGGCATAGGAGAGACCCAGTACTTC. The rearrangement links TRBV15 to TRBJ2-5, with 9 nucleotides matching TRBD1. Trimming at V came to 1 base and at J to 4 bases, leaving 7 bases not matched to a gene. Germline-derived CDR1 and CDR2 are LNHNV and YYDKDF (reference sequence). This CDR3 contains 16 residues. Variable domain in full (rest from reference TRBV15 and TRBJ2-5): DAMVIQNPRYQVTQFGKPVTLSCSQTLNHNVMYWYQQKSSQAPKLLFHYYDKDFNNEADTPDNFQSRRPNTSFCFLDIRSPGLGDTAMYLCATSRGTGGIGETQYFGPGTRLLVL.

CDR3 sequence (DNA): TGTGCCTGGATAACAGGGAACAATTCACCCCTCCACTTT. It encodes CAWITGNNSPLHF. The rearrangement joins TRBV30 to TRBJ1-6; maybe TRBD1 (6 bases). The CDR3 totals 13 residues. Germline loops: CDR1 GTSNPN, CDR2 SVGIG (reference sequence). V was shortened by 4 bases and J by 7 bases, with 11 bases between the two germline ends.

Turning to this clone: The identical CDR3 is also encoded by other nucleotide sequences in the sample. The chain uses TRBV29-1 and TRBJ2-7; TRBD1 agrees at 7 bases. The CDR3 consists of 12 residues. Germline loops: CDR1 SQVTM, CDR2 ANQGSEA. The V gene end was trimmed by 6 bases and the J gene end by 2 bases; junction bases not matched to a gene: 4. The CDR3 DNA reads TGCAGCGTCCGACAGGGTCCCTACGAGCAGTACTTC. Translated, it gives CSVRQGPYEQYF.

CDR3 DNA sequence: TGTGCCAGCAGTGAATATCGTGGTCAGGGGCAGTTCTTC. Translated, it gives CASSEYRGQGQFF. V and J are TRBV25-1 and TRBJ2-1; the D gene is possibly TRBD1 (5 bases). V lost 0 bases and J lost 12, with 12 bases in between. This CDR3 is 13 amino acids long. The germline gives CDR1 MGHDK, CDR2 SYGVNS.

The chain recombines TRBV7-3 with TRBJ2-1; TRBD2 matches at 7 bases. The CDR3 consists of 15 residues. The V segment lost 2 bases and the J segment 8 bases; nucleotides outside the gene matches: 9. Germline V gene sequence: CDR1 SGHTA, CDR2 FQGTGA. Here the CDR3 reads CASSLQSGEAHEQFF. CDR3 bases: TGTGCCAGCAGCTTACAGAGCGGGGAGGCCCATGAGCAGTTCTTC.

This clone was counted a few times. Other DNA sequences in the sample encode the same CDR3. J is TRBJ2-3 and V is TRBV4-3, with D possibly being TRBD1 or TRBD2 (5 bases each). Germline V gives CDR1 LGHNA, CDR2 YSLEER. The CDR3 consists of 13 residues. Trimming cost V 1 base and J 4 bases, with 6 bases left between them. In DNA form, the CDR3 reads TGCGCCAGCAGCCAAGTGGGGGCAGATACGCAGTATTTT. Amino acid sequence: CASSQVGADTQYF.

A single count supports this clone. The chain uses TRBV2 and TRBJ1-2, with D possibly being TRBD1 (6 bases). The V gene lost 8 bases and the J gene lost 4 bases, with 14 bases spanning the gap. Germline V gives CDR1 SNHLY, CDR2 FYNNEI. CDR3 length: 13 amino acids. CDR3 coding DNA: TGTGCCAGCGAAGGGGGGGCTCGCTATGGCTACACCTTC. The encoded protein is CASEGGARYGYTF.

The chain has TRBV7-2 and TRBJ1-4, with D perhaps TRBD1 (5 bases). Germline loops: CDR1 SGHTA, CDR2 FQGNSA. The CDR3 spans 14 residues. V was trimmed by 5 bases and J by 8 bases, leaving 15 bases between them. The CDR3 DNA sequence: TGTGCCAGCAGCACCGCAGGGAAATCGGAAAAACTGTTTTTT. Its protein is CASSTAGKSEKLFF.

The chain has TRBV27 and TRBJ1-2; unclear D gene. The germline V and J ends were trimmed by 5 bases and 0 bases, with 7 bases remaining between them. CDR3 length: 13 residues. CDR1 is MNHEY, CDR2 SMNVEV, per germline (reference sequence). This chain's CDR3 is CASSAAPNYGYTF. The CDR3 DNA reads as TGTGCCAGCAGTGCGGCCCCTAACTATGGCTACACCTTC.

This clone was observed a single time. Other DNA sequences in the same sample also yield this CDR3. The V and J genes are TRBV5-1 and TRBJ2-7, with TRBD2 identical over 8 bases. The CDR3 spans 14 residues. V shed 1 base, J shed 2 bases, and the junction held 2 bases outside the gene matches. The germline gives CDR1 SGHRS, CDR2 YFSETQ. CDR3 sequence reads: CASSLTSGAYEQYF. The CDR3 coding sequence is TGCGCCAGCAGCTTGACTAGCGGCGCCTACGAGCAGTACTTC.

The chain recombines TRBV5-1 with TRBJ2-2; no definite D call. V lost 1 base, J lost 4 bases, and 8 bases lay in between. The CDR3 is 14 amino acids. In germline, CDR1 is SGHRS, CDR2 YFSETQ. The CDR3 sequence: CASSLFESTGELFF. The CDR3 nucleotides are TGCGCCAGCAGCTTGTTCGAGAGCACCGGGGAGCTGTTTTTT.

The chain employs TRBV29-1 and TRBJ2-5; D ambiguous. In germline, CDR1 is SQVTM, CDR2 ANQGSEA. CDR3 length equals 11 residues. V shed 8 bases and J shed 5 bases, with 12 bases lying between them. CDR3 loop: CSPRVGETQYF. The CDR3 DNA is TGCAGCCCCCGGGTGGGGGAGACCCAGTACTTC.

In its sample, this clone was seen a few times. The chain uses TRBV2 and TRBJ2-1; the match to TRBD1 covers 9 bases. The ends lost 7 bases at V and 7 bases at J; junction bases unmatched: 11. Germline V lookup: CDR1 SNHLY, CDR2 FYNNEI. CDR3 size: 15 residues. The CDR3 DNA sequence: TGTGCCAGCAACCGACCGGGACAGGGAAAAAATGAGCAGTTCTTC. It is translated as CASNRPGQGKNEQFF.

The chain recombines TRBV5-1 with TRBJ1-1; no clear D gene. CDR1 is SGHRS and CDR2 is YFSETQ in the germline V gene. Trimming stripped 0 bases from V and 4 bases from J, with 7 bases between. The CDR3 length is 13 residues. The CDR3 bases are TGCGCCAGCAGCTTGGGGGGTATCACTGAAGCTTTCTTT. Translated, it gives CASSLGGITEAFF. Full variable domain (rest looked up from reference TRBV5-1 and TRBJ1-1): KAGVTQTPRYLIKTRGQQVTLSCSPISGHRSVSWYQQTPGQGLQFLFEYFSETQRNKGNFPGRFSGRQFSNSRSEMNVSTLELGDSALYLCASSLGGITEAFFGQGTRLTVV.

The chain has TRBV5-6 and TRBJ2-7; possibly TRBD2 for D (6 bases). V lost 0 bases and J 6 bases, leaving 16 bases between the germline ends. Germline values: CDR1 SGHDT, CDR2 YYEEEE. The CDR3 loop spans 15 amino acids. CDR3 bases: TGTGCCAGCAGCTTGGCGGGGGTCAGGCGCCGCGAGCAGTACTTC. Protein product: CASSLAGVRRREQYF.

J is TRBJ1-1 and V is TRBV30; a weak D match, TRBD1 (5 bases). Germline V lookup: CDR1 GTSNPN, CDR2 SVGIG (reference sequence). Trimming took off 2 bases at V and 1 base at J, with 8 bases between the two ends. The CDR3 totals 13 residues. The DNA of the CDR3 is TGTGCCTGGAGTATACAGGCGAACACTGAAGCTTTCTTT. Protein product: CAWSIQANTEAFF.

A word on this clone: Other DNA sequences within the sample encode an identical CDR3. V and J are TRBV9 and TRBJ2-2; no definite D call. Germline loops: CDR1 SGDLS, CDR2 YYNGEE. The length of the CDR3 is 14 residues. Trimming took 4 bases from V and 0 from J, leaving 7 bases between them. CDR3 coding DNA: TGTGCCAGCAGCCCACCAACGAACACCGGGGAGCTGTTTTTT. Translating gives CASSPPTNTGELFF.

In its sample, this clone was seen many times. CDR3 amino acids: CSATSQDEQFF. In DNA form, the CDR3 reads TGCAGCGCCACGAGCCAGGATGAGCAGTTCTTC. This chain uses TRBV29-1 with TRBJ2-1; D is undetermined. CDR1 is SQVTM, CDR2 ANQGSEA, per germline. This CDR3 has 11 amino acids. V was trimmed by 7 bases and J by 8 bases, leaving 12 bases between them.

In its sample, this clone was seen a few times. The chain links TRBV7-9 to TRBJ1-2; a weak D match, TRBD1 (6 bases). The CDR3 covers 13 residues. Per germline, CDR1 SEHNR and CDR2 FQNEAQ (reference sequence). The V and J ends lost 3 bases and 8 bases respectively, with 13 bases between them. The chain's CDR3 is CASSFGGPNGYTF. CDR3 DNA: TGTGCCAGCAGCTTCGGGGGCCCGAACGGCTACACCTTC.

This clone was detected a few times. The rearrangement links TRBV10-3 to TRBJ2-1; perhaps TRBD1 as D (6 bases). Per the germline V gene, CDR1 is ENHRY and CDR2 is SYGVKD. Trimming pared 10 bases from V and 5 bases from J, leaving 15 bases between. This CDR3 contains 13 residues. The CDR3 region has the DNA TGTGCCAACAGGGCAGGCGAAAACAATGAGCAGTTCTTC. Protein product: CANRAGENNEQFF.

This clone showed up just a few times. The J gene is TRBJ2-6, the V gene TRBV2, with a weak D call TRBD2 (6 bases). Germline lookup yields CDR1 SNHLY and CDR2 FYNNEI. The CDR3 contains 17 residues. With 8 bases removed from V and 0 bases from J, the gap between germline ends came to 17 bases. CDR3 nucleotides: TGTGCCAGCTCCCTCCGGCAGACTAGCTCTGGGGCCAACGTCCTGACTTTC. This codes for CASSLRQTSSGANVLTF.